The clone carrying this T cell receptor beta chain came up once. The antigen is not known. The CDR3 length is 15 residues. CDR1 KGHSH and CDR2 LQKENI come from the germline V gene. V trimming: 6 bases; J trimming: 4 bases; junction bases outside the gene matches: 7. Sequenced by immunoSEQ multiplex PCR; TCRdb stores in-frame clones only, minus some. The sample holds fewer than 45,000 clones, over 75% seen once. Cryopreserved PBMCs were CD4-enriched, then split into naive and memory cells. Naive or memory CD4+ cells were cultured 1:1 with T cell-depleted PBMCs plus CEF. The source of the sample is a study of CD4 T cells in relation to SARS-CoV-2 and coronaviruses. Study information: After 10 to 11 days of antigen culture, PBMC TCR beta CDR3s were sequenced. Findings and caveats of the study: Around 60% of donors had memory CD4+ clonotypes crossrecognizing SARS-CoV-2 and common cold coronavirus spike.

Sequences were obtained from naive CD4+ T cells from PBMCs, cultured in vitro. Subset noted: naive CD4+ T cells isolated by negative enrichment. V usage is TRBV18 and J usage is TRBJ2-2, with 8 bases matching TRBD1. The TCR was taken from an adult with COVID-19. CDR3 nucleotides: TGTGCCAGCTCTTGGGAGACAGGGGCCACCGGGGAGCTGTTTTTT. Its translation is CASSWETGATGELFF.